A selection of T cell receptor beta chains follows, all from one sample in a study of T cells after yellow fever vaccination. TCRdb re-derived calls from the 5' RACE reads in MiXCR, one entry per CDR3 protein. The sample consists of a few hundred thousand distinct CDR3 sequences, less than 20% of them appearing once. The input for sequencing was PBMCs, taken around 5 days after the first yellow fever vaccination. These receptors were obtained from a man between 18 and 35 years old who received the YFV17D yellow fever vaccine. The CDR3 runs from the conserved cysteine through the conserved F or W. A D gene is named only where the DNA matches it firmly. Some rows have no size entry. The others give once, few or many, or a class for an expanded clone.

size	V	D	J	CDR3	DNA
NA	TRBV5-1	TRBD1	TRBJ1-3	CASSLTGDGNTIYF	TGCGCCAGCAGCCTGACAGGGGACGGAAACACCATATATTTT
NA	TRBV7-3	NA	TRBJ2-3	CASSSQPEDTQYF	TGTGCCAGCAGCTCTCAACCGGAGGATACGCAGTATTTT
few	TRBV21-1	NA	TRBJ2-5	CASSKGPARYQETQYF	TGTGCCAGCAGCAAAGGACCCGCCAGATACCAAGAGACCCAGTACTTC
few	TRBV29-1	TRBD1	TRBJ1-2	CSATDRGVNGYTF	TGCAGCGCTACGGACAGGGGAGTGAATGGCTACACCTTC
NA	TRBV20-1	NA	TRBJ2-1	CSANQANLNEQFF	TGCAGTGCGAACCAAGCCAACCTAAATGAGCAGTTCTTC
few	TRBV6-1	TRBD1	TRBJ1-2	CASSDRGFYGYTF	TGTGCCAGCAGTGACAGGGGGTTTTATGGCTACACCTTC
few	TRBV20-1	TRBD2	TRBJ2-1	CSAMRPGLAGGNEQFF	TGCAGTGCTATGAGGCCGGGACTAGCGGGGGGAAATGAGCAGTTCTTC
NA	TRBV11-2	NA	TRBJ2-6	CASSLERGTTLSGANVLTF	TGTGCCAGCAGCTTAGAGAGGGGGACTACACTCTCTGGGGCCAACGTCCTGACTTTC
NA	TRBV7-2	NA	TRBJ2-2	CASSLNGGSGELFF	TGTGCCAGCAGCTTGAACGGGGGCTCCGGGGAGCTGTTTTTT
NA	TRBV10-3	NA	TRBJ1-4	CAISEFPRVAGLFF	TGTGCCATCAGTGAGTTCCCCAGGGTGGCAGGACTGTTTTTT
many	TRBV7-9	TRBD2	TRBJ2-3	CASSLASGGAYTDTQYF	TGTGCCAGCAGCCTAGCTAGCGGGGGGGCCTACACAGATACGCAGTATTTT
NA	TRBV7-7	NA	TRBJ2-7	CVSSLSSSDEQYF	TGTGTCAGCAGCTTATCGAGCTCCGACGAGCAGTACTTC
NA	TRBV30	NA	TRBJ1-2	CGADDGEGYTF	TGTGGCGCGGACGACGGGGAAGGCTACACCTTC
NA	TRBV19	NA	TRBJ2-3	CASSIRNSPSTDTQYF	TGTGCCAGTAGTATCCGGAACAGTCCCAGCACAGATACGCAGTATTTT
NA	TRBV6-6	NA	TRBJ2-3	CASSRDLGGTQYF	TGTGCCAGCAGCCGGGACCTTGGGGGTACGCAGTATTTT
few	TRBV7-9	TRBD1	TRBJ2-1	CASSLTGGGDEQFF	TGTGCCAGCAGCTTGACAGGGGGCGGCGATGAGCAGTTCTTC
NA	TRBV4-2	TRBD1	TRBJ2-1	CASSPGQGGGNEQFF	TGTGCCAGCAGCCCTGGACAGGGAGGCGGCAATGAGCAGTTCTTC
few	TRBV5-5	TRBD2	TRBJ2-5	CASSSWGGAKETQYF	TGTGCCAGCAGCTCGTGGGGGGGTGCCAAAGAGACCCAGTACTTC
NA	TRBV4-2	NA	TRBJ1-2	CASSQDPAESNYGYTF	TGTGCCAGCAGCCAAGATCCGGCAGAATCTAACTATGGCTACACCTTC
NA	TRBV5-1	TRBD1	TRBJ2-2	CASSLARDRGRLSGELFF	TGCGCCAGCAGCTTGGCTCGAGACAGGGGGCGCCTATCCGGGGAGCTGTTTTTT
NA	TRBV25-1	NA	TRBJ1-1	CASSEQGPSEAFF	TGTGCCAGCAGTGAACAGGGACCTTCTGAAGCTTTCTTT
once	TRBV4-3	TRBD2	TRBJ2-4	CASSELGTSGGVPSNIQYF	TGCGCCAGCAGCGAGCTCGGGACTAGCGGGGGGGTCCCTTCCAACATTCAGTACTTC
NA	TRBV4-1	TRBD2	TRBJ2-1	CASSLTSGDLHEQFF	TGCGCCAGCAGCCTGACTAGCGGGGATCTCCATGAGCAGTTCTTC
few	TRBV30	TRBD1	TRBJ2-7	CAWDRGFYEQYF	TGTGCCTGGGACAGGGGGTTCTACGAGCAGTACTTC
few	TRBV5-6	NA	TRBJ2-3	CASSLGGKDTDTQYF	TGTGCCAGCAGCTTGGGAGGGAAAGACACAGATACGCAGTATTTT
NA	TRBV20-1	NA	TRBJ1-2	CSARSPNYGYTF	TGCAGTGCTAGAAGTCCTAACTATGGCTACACCTTC
few	TRBV6-4	NA	TRBJ2-3	CASSRGPNTDTQYF	TGTGCCAGCAGCCGGGGGCCAAACACAGATACGCAGTATTTT
NA	TRBV10-2	TRBD2	TRBJ2-2	CASSDPGLAGLMGRTGELFF	TGCGCCAGCAGTGACCCGGGACTAGCGGGCCTTATGGGACGGACCGGGGAGCTGTTTTTT
NA	TRBV6-5	TRBD1	TRBJ1-2	CASSGNRGQGYTF	TGTGCCAGCAGCGGAAACAGGGGGCAAGGCTACACCTTC
few	TRBV4-1	TRBD2	TRBJ2-1	CASSQPAGGRNNEQFF	TGCGCCAGCAGCCAACCCGCGGGGGGGCGGAACAATGAGCAGTTCTTC
many	TRBV12-3/TRBV12-4	TRBD1	TRBJ2-1	CASSLDRGPYNEQFF	TGTGCCAGCAGTTTAGACAGGGGACCCTACAATGAGCAGTTCTTC
NA	TRBV7-2	TRBD1	TRBJ1-2	CASSTTRQGLSNGYTF	TGTGCCAGCAGCACAACTCGACAGGGCCTATCCAATGGCTACACCTTC
NA	TRBV5-1	TRBD2	TRBJ2-1	CASSSGLAGESSYNEQFF	TGCGCCAGCAGCTCCGGACTAGCGGGGGAAAGCTCCTACAATGAGCAGTTCTTC
NA	TRBV5-4	TRBD2	TRBJ2-5	CASSTLAGAGETQYF	TGTGCCAGCAGCACCCTAGCGGGGGCTGGGGAGACCCAGTACTTC
NA	TRBV6-2/TRBV6-3	TRBD1	TRBJ2-7	CASSRWGTGGVEQYF	TGTGCCAGCAGTCGGTGGGGGACAGGGGGCGTCGAGCAGTACTTC
NA	TRBV5-1	NA	TRBJ1-3	CASSLEGSRGNTIYF	TGCGCCAGCAGCTTGGAAGGGTCGCGAGGAAACACCATATATTTT
few	TRBV29-1	TRBD2	TRBJ2-2	CSVQLAGNTGELFF	TGCAGCGTTCAACTAGCGGGGAACACCGGGGAGCTGTTTTTT
few	TRBV6-1	NA	TRBJ1-1	CASRRTAEMNTEAFF	TGTGCCAGCAGAAGGACAGCCGAGATGAACACTGAAGCTTTCTTT
few	TRBV28	NA	TRBJ1-6	CASSLWRGGSPLHF	TGTGCCAGCAGTTTGTGGCGGGGAGGGTCACCCCTCCACTTT
NA	TRBV27	NA	TRBJ2-5	CASSLWDGGTQYF	TGTGCCAGCAGTTTATGGGATGGGGGGACCCAGTACTTC
few	TRBV20-1	NA	TRBJ2-7	CSASRGGSYEQYF	TGCAGTGCTAGTAGGGGGGGGTCCTACGAGCAGTACTTC
NA	TRBV27	NA	TRBJ2-6	CASSLGLPGANVLTF	TGTGCCAGCAGCCTTGGTCTGCCTGGGGCCAACGTCCTGACTTTC
few	TRBV6-5	TRBD1	TRBJ1-4	CASSHGQGPNEKLFF	TGTGCCAGCAGTCACGGACAGGGGCCTAATGAAAAACTGTTTTTT
NA	TRBV18	NA	TRBJ1-2	CASSPLALTYGYTF	TGTGCCAGCTCACCTCTCGCTCTAACGTATGGCTACACCTTC
few	TRBV7-2	NA	TRBJ2-3	CASSPGTSDTQYF	TGTGCCAGCAGCCCAGGCACGTCAGATACGCAGTATTTT
few	TRBV11-2	NA	TRBJ2-3	CASSFTGADTQYF	TGTGCCAGCAGCTTCACGGGGGCAGATACGCAGTATTTT
NA	TRBV6-2/TRBV6-3	NA	TRBJ2-5	CASRVDRIETQYF	TGTGCCAGCAGAGTTGACAGGATAGAGACCCAGTACTTC
NA	TRBV5-1	TRBD2	TRBJ2-1	CASSWRLAGSDNEQFF	TGCGCCAGCAGCTGGAGACTAGCGGGGTCCGACAATGAGCAGTTCTTC
few	TRBV11-2	NA	TRBJ2-7	CASSYFTGTYEQYF	TGTGCCAGCAGTTACTTTACAGGTACCTACGAGCAGTACTTC
few	TRBV7-9	TRBD2	TRBJ2-1	CASSPTGLAYNEQFF	TGTGCCAGCAGCCCTACGGGACTAGCCTACAATGAGCAGTTCTTC
NA	TRBV20-1	NA	TRBJ2-5	CSARRKAGRQETQYF	TGCAGTGCTAGGAGAAAGGCGGGGCGGCAAGAGACCCAGTACTTC
few	TRBV5-1	NA	TRBJ1-2	CASSYRRVSDYGYTF	TGCGCCAGCAGCTATCGCAGGGTTTCGGACTATGGCTACACCTTC
NA	TRBV6-1	NA	TRBJ1-4	CASSKITPQNEKLFF	TGTGCCAGCAGTAAGATTACGCCCCAAAATGAAAAACTGTTTTTT